This T cell receptor beta chain was found in a study of T cell clonotyping in hematopoietic cell transplantation. This table comes from immunoSEQ multiplex PCR, and its TCRdb copy is limited to in-frame clones, with some not included. The sample yields 13,000 or so clones, over 75% seen once. Study-wide points: After transplant, recipient diversity fell while pathologically expanded clonotypes grew through day 180. At the given depth, recipient repertoires were over 95% de novo clonotypes. Graft donor and pretransplant recipient Inverse Simpson Index values predicted broader posttransplant TCR diversity.

The V gene's germline CDR1 is MNHNY and CDR2 SVGAGI (reference sequence). CDR3 length: 14 residues. The V and J ends lost 0 bases and 5 bases respectively, with 8 bases between them. Points on this clone: The antigen remains unidentified.

The V call is TRBV6-6, the J call TRBJ2-1; either TRBD1 or TRBD2 may supply D (6 bases each). Sequenced input: peripheral blood mononuclear cells. The receptor comes from a man aged 30 to 45 in good health. Some clones in this sample may be carry-over from other donors' samples. CDR3 loop: CASSYSGGHNEQFF. The DNA of the CDR3 is TGTGCCAGCAGTTACTCCGGGGGCCACAATGAGCAGTTCTTC.